This passage covers 15 T cell receptor beta chains from one sample sequenced in a study of CD8 T cells in ankylosing spondylitis. MiXCR, run by TCRdb on the 5' RACE reads, gives a single entry per CDR3 protein. The sample yields about 200,000 distinct CDR3 sequences, 9.5% to 15% seen once. Sequenced input: blood, either unsorted or a sorted T cell fraction (not recorded which). The receptors come from a male donor with ankylosing spondylitis or in good health (not recorded which).

This clonotype was counted many times. V and J are TRBV14 and TRBJ2-1, with TRBD2 matching over 7 bases. The trim removed 4 bases at V and 9 bases at J, leaving 12 bases unmatched. The CDR3 contains 15 residues. CDR1 SGHDN and CDR2 FVKESK come from the germline V gene. The CDR3 sequence is CASSLLEPGLTEQFF. The DNA for the CDR3 is TGTGCCAGCAGCCTCCTTGAACCGGGACTAACTGAGCAGTTCTTC.

The sample holds a few counts of this clonotype. The J gene is TRBJ2-5, the V gene TRBV12-3 or TRBV12-4, with D tentatively TRBD1 (5 bases). The CDR3 extends over 12 amino acids. V gave up 6 bases and J gave up 0 bases, with 5 bases separating them. The CDR3 sequence: CASRDNQETQYF. CDR3 nucleotides: TGTGCCAGCAGGGACAACCAAGAGACCCAGTACTTC.

This chain uses TRBV6-4 with TRBJ2-7; weak D call: TRBD2 (6 bases). Trimming removed 0 bases at V and 8 bases at J, with 14 bases between. From germline, CDR1 is MRHNA and CDR2 SNTAGT. The CDR3 is 14 amino acids. CDR3 DNA: TGTGCCAGCAGTGACTCGTGGAGGGATCTGAAGCAGTACTTC. It encodes CASSDSWRDLKQYF.

The genes are TRBV14 and TRBJ2-7, with 9 bases identical to TRBD2. The V and J ends lost 4 bases and 1 base, in that order; junction bases with no gene match: 14. The CDR3 totals 18 residues. The V gene's germline CDR1 is SGHDN and CDR2 FVKESK. The CDR3 region has the DNA TGTGCCAGCAGCCCCCCCCAAGCGGGGGGCCTTGCATCCTACGAGCAGTACTTC. Encoded protein: CASSPPQAGGLASYEQYF.

The chain links TRBV7-9 to TRBJ2-5; D is possibly TRBD1 (6 bases). Germline CDR1 is SEHNR and CDR2 is FQNEAQ (reference sequence). With 2 bases removed from V and 5 bases from J, the gap between germline ends came to 12 bases. This CDR3 has 14 residues. The CDR3 region has the DNA TGTGCCAGCAGCTTACAACAGGGCAGGGAGACCCAGTACTTC. Encoded protein: CASSLQQGRETQYF.

The J gene is TRBJ2-7, the V gene TRBV7-2, with TRBD2 matching 11 bases. Germline CDR1 and CDR2: SGHTA and FQGNSA. The CDR3 loop spans 16 amino acids. Losses at the gene ends were 5 bases for V and 2 bases for J; bases not matched to a gene: 8. The CDR3 loop reads CASSTPGLAVPYEQYF. In DNA, the CDR3 is TGTGCCAGCAGCACACCGGGACTAGCGGTACCCTACGAGCAGTACTTC.

This clonotype was detected a few times. The rearrangement joins TRBV7-9 to TRBJ2-1; D not resolved. Trimming cost V 6 bases and J 0 bases, with 18 bases left between them. CDR3 length equals 17 residues. Looked up from germline, CDR1 is SEHNR and CDR2 is FQNEAQ (reference sequence). The DNA for the CDR3 is TGTGCCAGCAGTATTCCGGGCGGCCCGAGCTCCTACAATGAGCAGTTCTTC. Translated, it gives CASSIPGGPSSYNEQFF.

The chain is built from TRBV4-1 and TRBJ2-7; 7 nucleotides agree with TRBD1. The CDR3 is 15 amino acids. Looked up from germline, CDR1 is MGHRA and CDR2 is YSYEKL. V shed 4 bases and J 3 bases; nucleotides not matched to a gene: 9. CDR3 bases: TGCGCCAGCAGCCCCAGTCACGGGACAGTCTACGAGCAGTACTTC. It translates to CASSPSHGTVYEQYF.

This clonotype was seen many times. This rearrangement joins TRBV29-1 to TRBJ1-2; TRBD1 might be the D (5 bases). The CDR3 has 13 amino acids. Per germline, CDR1 SQVTM and CDR2 ANQGSEA. Trimming pared 1 base from V and 2 bases from J, leaving 8 bases between. This CDR3 reads CSVEGPGNYGYTF. The CDR3 DNA reads TGCAGCGTTGAAGGCCCAGGGAACTATGGCTACACCTTC.

The chain recombines TRBV12-3 or TRBV12-4 with TRBJ2-7; D is possibly TRBD1 (5 bases). V lost 2 bases and J 5 bases, leaving 19 bases between the germline ends. CDR3 length: 16 residues. CDR3 region: CASSLNPKGVIDEQYF. The CDR3 coding sequence is TGTGCCAGCAGTTTAAATCCTAAAGGGGTCATCGACGAGCAGTACTTC.

The rearrangement links TRBV12-3 or TRBV12-4 to TRBJ2-7; perhaps TRBD1 as D (5 bases). V was cut by 2 bases and J by 3 bases, with 8 bases left in between. The CDR3 consists of 13 residues. CDR3 in DNA: TGTGCCAGCAGTTTAAGACAGCTCTACGAGCAGTACTTC. Its translation is CASSLRQLYEQYF.

V is TRBV2 and J is TRBJ2-7; D uncertain. CDR3 length: 13 amino acids. The germline gives CDR1 SNHLY, CDR2 FYNNEI. Trimming removed 5 bases at V and 7 bases at J, with 15 bases between. The CDR3 DNA follows: TGTGCCAGCAGTACCTCCACTATGGAGGAGCAGTACTTC. This codes for CASSTSTMEEQYF.

The chain recombines TRBV7-6 with TRBJ2-7, with D possibly being TRBD2 (6 bases). Trimming removed 5 bases at V and 4 bases at J, with 12 bases between. CDR3 size: 13 residues. Germline V gene sequence: CDR1 SGHVS, CDR2 FNYEAQ. The CDR3 bases are TGTGCCAGCAGCGGGGAGGCTGATTACGAGCAGTACTTC. Amino acids: CASSGEADYEQYF.

This clonotype occurred a few times. This rearrangement joins TRBV27 to TRBJ2-2; D unresolved. With 1 base removed from V and 4 bases from J, the gap between germline ends came to 10 bases. The V gene's germline CDR1 is MNHEY and CDR2 SMNVEV (reference sequence). This CDR3 has 15 amino acids. For the CDR3, the DNA is TGTGCCAGCAGTTTATGGGATCGCGGCACCGGGGAGCTGTTTTTT. As protein: CASSLWDRGTGELFF.

The J gene is TRBJ2-3, the V gene TRBV3-1, with D perhaps assigned TRBD1 or TRBD2 (5 bases each). In germline, CDR1 is LGHDT, CDR2 YNNKEL (reference sequence). CDR3 length equals 16 residues. The ends were cut back, 0 bases at V and 6 bases at J, with 16 bases in the middle. The CDR3, as DNA: TGTGCCAGCAGCCAAGAGGGGGATCTGGGGCGTGATACGCAGTATTTT. This sequence encodes CASSQEGDLGRDTQYF.